This T cell receptor beta chain was retrieved from a study of T cell responses to AZD1222 COVID-19 vaccine. This CDR3 comprises 18 residues. Germline V CDR1 and CDR2: LGHNA, YSLEER. With 0 bases clipped from V and 9 bases from J, the junction kept 13 bases outside the gene matches. Generated by immunoSEQ multiplex PCR, the TCRdb table keeps only in-frame clones and is missing some. The sample yields some 96,000 clones, about 86% seen once. Study findings and constraints: As reported, nearly half of all spike-specific TCRs target variant regions that are unmutated. The peak T cell response came first, and repertoires were sampled only after it. Most donors were white British, females outnumbered males, and clonal diversity was possibly underestimated. An increase in Spike-specific TCR breadth and depth was observed after two AZD1222 doses.

Concerning this clone itself: Its antigen is undetermined.

This clonotype originated in an adult in good health. Material: peripheral blood, obtained on day 0 of AZD1222 vaccination. The chain combines TRBV4-3 with TRBJ2-1; TRBD2 agrees at 11 bases. CDR3 in DNA: TGCGCCAGCAGCCAAGATAAGGGTCTAGCGGGAGGAAGGAGTGAGCAGTTCTTC. Protein sequence: CASSQDKGLAGGRSEQFF.